What follows describes a single TCR beta chain. The sample is drawn from a study of tissue T cells after allogeneic stem cell transplantation. As for the study in general: Every graft-versus-host disease patient had gastrointestinal disease and got several lines of graft-versus-host disease therapy.

Clones were sequenced by immunoSEQ multiplex PCR, and TCRdb holds only the in-frame ones, with some missing. Here the sample spans about 26,000 clones, roughly nine tenths being singletons. The trim removed 3 bases at V and 2 bases at J, leaving 2 bases unmatched. CDR1 is MNHEY and CDR2 is SMNVEV in the germline V gene (reference sequence). This CDR3 region has 14 residues. The clonotype comes from a male donor aged 60 or over who later had graft-versus-host disease after an allogeneic stem cell transplant. The chain links TRBV27 to TRBJ2-7; 9 bases are a match to TRBD1. Specimen: blood, collected before transplantation. The CDR3 here is CASSLRTGAYEQYF. The DNA for the CDR3 is TGTGCCAGCAGTTTGAGGACAGGGGCCTACGAGCAGTACTTC.